A selection of T cell receptor beta chains follows, all from one sample in a study of blood T cell repertoires in COVID-19. Sequencing was performed with immunoSEQ multiplex PCR; in TCRdb, only in-frame clones are kept and a portion is missing. This table holds around 400,000 clones, roughly 84% found once. Sequenced material: PBMCs or T cells enriched from blood (not recorded which). The source is a woman younger than 35 who had been exposed to COVID-19. CDR3s include the opening cysteine and the closing phenylalanine or tryptophan. Each record gives: V gene, J gene, clone size, D gene, CDR3 protein, CDR3 DNA. D genes are given only for firm matches. Clone size appears in some rows only: once, few, many, or a class for an expanded clone.

TRBV7-9	TRBJ2-7	NA	TRBD1	CASSFLSGTGSYEQYF	TGTGCCAGCAGCTTTTTATCCGGGACAGGCTCCTACGAGCAGTACTTC
TRBV3-1/TRBV3-2	TRBJ2-5	NA	TRBD2	CASTRLAGKETQYF	TGTGCCAGCACCAGATTAGCGGGAAAAGAGACCCAGTACTTC
TRBV19	TRBJ2-1	once	NA	CASSTGFSYNEQFF	TGTGCCAGCTCAACAGGGTTCTCCTACAATGAGCAGTTCTTC
TRBV28	TRBJ2-3	NA	TRBD2	CASSYGTSGPQYF	TGTGCCAGCAGTTACGGGACTAGCGGGCCGCAGTATTTT
TRBV28	TRBJ1-3	NA	NA	CASIRGTGNTIYF	TGTGCCAGCATACGAGGGACTGGAAACACCATATATTTT
TRBV5-1	TRBJ1-4	NA	NA	CASRRTDATNEKLFF	TGCGCCAGCCGGAGGACAGATGCAACTAATGAAAAACTGTTTTTT
TRBV5-1	TRBJ1-4	NA	TRBD1	CASSKDRGANEKLFF	TGCGCCAGCAGCAAGGACAGGGGAGCTAATGAAAAACTGTTTTTT
TRBV5-1	TRBJ2-7	NA	TRBD1	CASSSPGTGFYEQYF	TGCGCTAGCAGCTCGCCCGGGACAGGGTTCTACGAGCAGTACTTC
TRBV12-3/TRBV12-4	TRBJ1-4	NA	NA	CASSLLEAPLFF	TGTGCCAGCAGTTTACTTGAGGCCCCACTGTTTTTT
TRBV3-1/TRBV3-2	TRBJ2-7	NA	NA	CASKDSNSYEQYF	TGTGCCAGCAAGGACAGTAACTCCTACGAGCAGTACTTC
TRBV4-3	TRBJ1-2	NA	NA	CASSQGSGDGYTF	TGCGCCAGCAGCCAAGGGAGCGGAGACGGCTACACCTTC
TRBV5-1	TRBJ1-1	NA	TRBD1	CASSLRGLDTEAFF	TGCGCCAGCAGTCTCAGGGGGCTCGACACTGAAGCTTTCTTT
TRBV4-1	TRBJ1-6	NA	TRBD1	CASSQGQASSYNSPLHF	TGCGCCAGCAGCCAGGGACAGGCGAGCTCCTATAATTCACCCCTCCACTTT
TRBV7-2	TRBJ2-1	NA	NA	CASSWTKLVEQFF	TGTGCCAGCAGCTGGACAAAGTTGGTTGAGCAGTTCTTC
TRBV5-1	TRBJ2-7	NA	TRBD2	CASSLSGGRASGEQYF	TGCGCCAGCAGCTTGTCTGGCGGGAGGGCCTCGGGAGAGCAGTACTTC
TRBV5-1	TRBJ2-7	few	NA	CASSLQGGDYYEQYF	TGCGCCAGCAGTTTACAGGGTGGAGACTACTACGAGCAGTACTTC
TRBV29-1	TRBJ2-5	NA	NA	CSARGLTGETQYF	TGCAGCGCCCGGGGACTTACCGGGGAGACCCAGTACTTC
TRBV19	TRBJ1-1	once	TRBD1	CASRQQGARNTEAFF	TGTGCCAGTAGGCAACAGGGGGCTCGGAACACTGAAGCTTTCTTT
TRBV12-3/TRBV12-4	TRBJ2-1	once	NA	CAVRGGAYNEQFF	TGTGCTGTCAGAGGGGGAGCCTACAATGAGCAGTTCTTC
TRBV6-2/TRBV6-3	TRBJ1-5	NA	NA	CASSTGWSNQPQHF	TGTGCCAGCAGTACAGGGTGGAGCAATCAGCCCCAGCATTTT
TRBV5-6	TRBJ2-1	NA	NA	CASSPMRENEQFF	TGTGCCAGCAGTCCTATGCGGGAAAATGAGCAGTTCTTC
TRBV14	TRBJ2-7	NA	NA	CASTRQFQYF	TGTGCCAGCACTCGACAGTTTCAGTACTTC
TRBV5-4	TRBJ2-3	NA	NA	CASSALADTQYF	TGTGCCAGCAGCGCCTTAGCAGATACGCAGTATTTT
TRBV27	TRBJ2-1	NA	NA	CASSSYSGVYEQFF	TGTGCCAGCAGTTCCTATTCTGGAGTCTATGAGCAGTTCTTC
TRBV12-3/TRBV12-4	TRBJ1-2	NA	NA	CASSLRTIGYTF	TGTGCCAGCAGTTTGAGGACTATCGGCTACACCTTC